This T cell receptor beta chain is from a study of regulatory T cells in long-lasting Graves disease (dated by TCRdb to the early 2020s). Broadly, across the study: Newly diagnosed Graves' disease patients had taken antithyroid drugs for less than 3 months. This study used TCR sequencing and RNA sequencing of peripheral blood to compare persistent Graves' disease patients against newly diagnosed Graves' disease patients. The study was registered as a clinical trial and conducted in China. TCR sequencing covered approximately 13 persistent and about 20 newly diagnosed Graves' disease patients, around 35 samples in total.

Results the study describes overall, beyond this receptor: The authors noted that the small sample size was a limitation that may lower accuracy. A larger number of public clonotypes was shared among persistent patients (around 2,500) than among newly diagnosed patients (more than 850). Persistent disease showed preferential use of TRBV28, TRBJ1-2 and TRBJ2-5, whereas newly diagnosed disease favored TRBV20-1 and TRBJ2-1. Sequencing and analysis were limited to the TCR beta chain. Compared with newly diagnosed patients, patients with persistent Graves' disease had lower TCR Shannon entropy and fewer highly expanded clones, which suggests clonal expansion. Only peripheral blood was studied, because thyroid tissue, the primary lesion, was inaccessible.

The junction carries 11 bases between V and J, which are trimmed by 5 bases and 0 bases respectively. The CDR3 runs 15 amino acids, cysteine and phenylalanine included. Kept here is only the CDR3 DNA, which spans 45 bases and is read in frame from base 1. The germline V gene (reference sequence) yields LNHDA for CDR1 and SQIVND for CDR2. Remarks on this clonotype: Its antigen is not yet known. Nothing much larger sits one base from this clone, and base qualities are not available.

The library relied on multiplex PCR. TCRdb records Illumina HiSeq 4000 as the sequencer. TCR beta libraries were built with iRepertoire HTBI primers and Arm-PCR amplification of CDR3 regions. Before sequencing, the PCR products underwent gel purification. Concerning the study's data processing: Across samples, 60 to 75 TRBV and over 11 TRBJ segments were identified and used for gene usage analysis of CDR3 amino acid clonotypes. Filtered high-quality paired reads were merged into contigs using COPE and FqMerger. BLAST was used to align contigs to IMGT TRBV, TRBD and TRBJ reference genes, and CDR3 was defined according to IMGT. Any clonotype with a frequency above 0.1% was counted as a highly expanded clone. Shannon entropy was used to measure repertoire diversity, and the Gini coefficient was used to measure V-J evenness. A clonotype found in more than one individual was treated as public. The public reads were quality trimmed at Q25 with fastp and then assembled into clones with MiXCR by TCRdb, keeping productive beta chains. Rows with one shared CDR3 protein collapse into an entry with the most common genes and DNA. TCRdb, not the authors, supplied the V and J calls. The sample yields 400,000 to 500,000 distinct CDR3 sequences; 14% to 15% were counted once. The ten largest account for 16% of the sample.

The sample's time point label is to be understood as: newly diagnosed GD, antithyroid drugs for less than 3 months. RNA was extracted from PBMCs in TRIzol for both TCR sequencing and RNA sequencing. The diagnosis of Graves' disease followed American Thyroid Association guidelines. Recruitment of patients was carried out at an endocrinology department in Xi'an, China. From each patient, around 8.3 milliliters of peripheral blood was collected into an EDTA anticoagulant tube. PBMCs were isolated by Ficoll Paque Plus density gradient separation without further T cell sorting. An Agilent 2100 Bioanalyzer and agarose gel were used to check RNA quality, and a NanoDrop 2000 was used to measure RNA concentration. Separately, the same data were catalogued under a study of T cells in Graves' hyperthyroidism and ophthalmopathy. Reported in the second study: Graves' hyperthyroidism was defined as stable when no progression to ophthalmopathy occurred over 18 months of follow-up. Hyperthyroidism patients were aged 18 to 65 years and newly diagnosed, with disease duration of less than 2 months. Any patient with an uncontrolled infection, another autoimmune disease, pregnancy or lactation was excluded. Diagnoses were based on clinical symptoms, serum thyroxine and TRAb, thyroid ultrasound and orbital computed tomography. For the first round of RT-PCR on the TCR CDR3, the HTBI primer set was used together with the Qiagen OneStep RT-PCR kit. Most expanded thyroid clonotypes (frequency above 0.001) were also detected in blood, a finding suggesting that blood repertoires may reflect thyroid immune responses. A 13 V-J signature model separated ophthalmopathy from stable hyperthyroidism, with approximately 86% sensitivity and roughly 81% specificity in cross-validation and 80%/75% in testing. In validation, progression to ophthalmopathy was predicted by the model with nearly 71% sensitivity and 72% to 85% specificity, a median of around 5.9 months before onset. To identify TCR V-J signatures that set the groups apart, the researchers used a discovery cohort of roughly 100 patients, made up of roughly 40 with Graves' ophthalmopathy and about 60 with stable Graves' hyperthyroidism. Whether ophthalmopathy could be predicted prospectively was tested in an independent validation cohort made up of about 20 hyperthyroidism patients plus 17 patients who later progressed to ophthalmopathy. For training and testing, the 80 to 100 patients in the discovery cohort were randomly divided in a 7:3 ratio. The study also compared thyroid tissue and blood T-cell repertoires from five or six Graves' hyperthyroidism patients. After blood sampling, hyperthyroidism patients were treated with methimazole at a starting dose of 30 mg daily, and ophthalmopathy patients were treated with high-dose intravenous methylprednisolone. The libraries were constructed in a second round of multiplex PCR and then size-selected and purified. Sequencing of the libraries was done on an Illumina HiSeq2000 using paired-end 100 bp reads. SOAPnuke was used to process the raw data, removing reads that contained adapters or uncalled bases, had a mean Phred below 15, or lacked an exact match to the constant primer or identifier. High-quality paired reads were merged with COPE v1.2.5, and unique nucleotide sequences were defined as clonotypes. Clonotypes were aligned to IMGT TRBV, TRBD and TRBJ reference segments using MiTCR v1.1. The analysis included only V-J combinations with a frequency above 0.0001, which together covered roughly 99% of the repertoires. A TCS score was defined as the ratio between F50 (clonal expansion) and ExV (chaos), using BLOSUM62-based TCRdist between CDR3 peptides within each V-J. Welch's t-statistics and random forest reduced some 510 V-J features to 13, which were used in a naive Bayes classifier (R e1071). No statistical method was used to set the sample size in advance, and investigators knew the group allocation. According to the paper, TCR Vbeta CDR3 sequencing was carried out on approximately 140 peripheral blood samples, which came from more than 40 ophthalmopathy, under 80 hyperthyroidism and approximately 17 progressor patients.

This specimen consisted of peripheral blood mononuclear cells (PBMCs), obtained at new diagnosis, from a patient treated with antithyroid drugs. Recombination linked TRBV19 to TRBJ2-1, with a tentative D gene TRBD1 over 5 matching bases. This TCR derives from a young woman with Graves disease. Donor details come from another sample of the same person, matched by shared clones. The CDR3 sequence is CASSPDRASYNEQFF. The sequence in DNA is TGTGCCAGTAGTCCTGACAGAGCCTCCTACAATGAGCAGTTCTTC. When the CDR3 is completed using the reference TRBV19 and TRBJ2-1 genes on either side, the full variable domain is DGGITQSPKYLFRKEGQNVTLSCEQNLNHDAMYWYRQDPGQGLRLIYYSQIVNDFQKGDIAEGYSVSREKKESFPLTVTSAQKNPTAFYLCASSPDRASYNEQFFGPGTRLTVL.